The following is a T cell receptor (beta chain) sequence with its context. Some clones are missing from TCRdb's copy, which holds only in-frame ones; the method was immunoSEQ multiplex PCR. The sample has around 70,000 clones; roughly nine tenths are singletons. CDR3 length equals 14 residues. V dropped 0 bases and J dropped 9 bases, with 13 bases sitting between them. Germline-derived CDR1 and CDR2 are SGHRS and YFSETQ. This specimen comes from a study of blood T cell repertoires in COVID-19. Across the study: COVID-19 samples collected from the United States, Italy and Spain covered acute and convalescent phases. Nucleic acid was either cDNA or gDNA, and it came from T cells, B-cell-depleted T cells, or PBMCs.

The chain carries TRBV5-1 and TRBJ2-1; a weak D match, TRBD2 (5 bases). The sample taken for sequencing was peripheral blood. The TCR comes from a man aged 80 or over with acute or convalescent COVID-19. The CDR3 region has the DNA TGCGCCAGCAGCTTGGATTTCCGGGGTGGTGAGCAGTTCTTC. Translated: CASSLDFRGGEQFF. The full variable domain, with the rest looked up from reference TRBV5-1 and TRBJ2-1, is KAGVTQTPRYLIKTRGQQVTLSCSPISGHRSVSWYQQTPGQGLQFLFEYFSETQRNKGNFPGRFSGRQFSNSRSEMNVSTLELGDSALYLCASSLDFRGGEQFFGPGTRLTVL.